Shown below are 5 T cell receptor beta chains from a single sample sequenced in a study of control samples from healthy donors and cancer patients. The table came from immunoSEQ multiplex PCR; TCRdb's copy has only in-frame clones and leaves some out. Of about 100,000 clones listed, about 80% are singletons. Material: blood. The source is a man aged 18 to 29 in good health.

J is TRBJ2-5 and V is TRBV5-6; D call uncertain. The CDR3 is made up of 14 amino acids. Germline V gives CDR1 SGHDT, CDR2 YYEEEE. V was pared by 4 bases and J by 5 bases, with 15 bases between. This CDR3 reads CASSQYSGRETQYF. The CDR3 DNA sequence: TGTGCCAGCAGCCAGTACTCGGGCAGGGAGACCCAGTACTTC.

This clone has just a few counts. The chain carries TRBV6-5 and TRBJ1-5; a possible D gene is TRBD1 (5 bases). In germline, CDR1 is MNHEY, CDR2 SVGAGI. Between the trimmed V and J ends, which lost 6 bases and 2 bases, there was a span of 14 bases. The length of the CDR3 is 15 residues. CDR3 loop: CASSVGLGGNQPQHF. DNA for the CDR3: TGTGCCAGCAGCGTAGGGTTAGGGGGCAATCAGCCCCAGCATTTT.

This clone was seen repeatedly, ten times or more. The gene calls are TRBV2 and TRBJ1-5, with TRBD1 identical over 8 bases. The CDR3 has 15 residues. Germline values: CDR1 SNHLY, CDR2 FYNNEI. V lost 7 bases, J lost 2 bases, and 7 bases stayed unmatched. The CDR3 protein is CASNPQGAGNQPQHF. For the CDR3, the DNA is TGTGCCAGCAACCCCCAGGGGGCTGGCAATCAGCCCCAGCATTTT. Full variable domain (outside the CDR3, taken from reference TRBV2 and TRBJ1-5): EPEVTQTPSHQVTQMGQEVILRCVPISNHLYFYWYRQILGQKVEFLVSFYNNEISEKSEIFDDQFSVERPDGSNFTLKIRSTKLEDSAMYFCASNPQGAGNQPQHFGDGTRLSIL.

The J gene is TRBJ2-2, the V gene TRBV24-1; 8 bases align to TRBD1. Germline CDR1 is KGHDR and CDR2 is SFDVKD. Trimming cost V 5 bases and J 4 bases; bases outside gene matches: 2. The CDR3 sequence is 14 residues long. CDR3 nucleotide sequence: TGTGCCACCAGTGGACAGGGGCTCACCGGGGAGCTGTTTTTT. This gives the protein CATSGQGLTGELFF.

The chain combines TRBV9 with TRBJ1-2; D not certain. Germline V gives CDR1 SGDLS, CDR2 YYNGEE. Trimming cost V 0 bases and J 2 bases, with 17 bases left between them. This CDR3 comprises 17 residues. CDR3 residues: CASSVAGRAYLNYGYTF. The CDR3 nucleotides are TGTGCCAGCAGCGTAGCTGGACGGGCCTATTTAAACTATGGCTACACCTTC.